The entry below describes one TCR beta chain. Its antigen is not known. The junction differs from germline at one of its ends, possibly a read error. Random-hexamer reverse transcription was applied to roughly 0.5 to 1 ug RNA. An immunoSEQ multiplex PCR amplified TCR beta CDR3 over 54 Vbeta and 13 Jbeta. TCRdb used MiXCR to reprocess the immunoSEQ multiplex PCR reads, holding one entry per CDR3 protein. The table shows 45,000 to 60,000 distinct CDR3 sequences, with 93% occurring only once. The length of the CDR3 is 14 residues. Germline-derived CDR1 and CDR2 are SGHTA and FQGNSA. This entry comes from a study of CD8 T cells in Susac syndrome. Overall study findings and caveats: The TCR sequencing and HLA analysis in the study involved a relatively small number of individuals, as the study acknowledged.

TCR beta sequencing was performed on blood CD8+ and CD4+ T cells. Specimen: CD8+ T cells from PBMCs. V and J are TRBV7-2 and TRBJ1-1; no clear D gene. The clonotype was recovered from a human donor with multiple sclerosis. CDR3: CASSLANLGEEASF. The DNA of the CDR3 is TGTGCCAGCAGCTTAGCCAACCTTGGGGAAGAAGCTTCCTTT.